These 32 T cell receptor beta chains originate from one sample sequenced in a study of T cell repertoires in cytomegalovirus infection (dated by TCRdb to the late 2010s). For sequencing, an Illumina HiSeq 1500 was employed. TCRdb's own reprocessing of the public reads used fastp at Q25 and MiXCR and kept productive beta chains. Duplicate CDR3 protein sequences are folded into a single record with the most common DNA and genes. This sample gives about 700,000 distinct CDR3 sequences in total; roughly 33% of them show up just once. The top ten hold 15% to 20% of the sample. What the treatment or condition label conveys for this sample: in vitro stimulation with specific CMV peptide epitopes to enrich CMV-specific T cells. Antigen specificity for these receptors is unknown. The material was cultured PBMCs, obtained from culture after CMV antigen stimulation. The receptors here all came from a human donor in good health (CMV status not recorded). Some clones in this sample may be carry-over from other donors' samples.

DNA of the CDR3: TGTGCCAGTAGTGGCGGGAGTTCCCACAATGAGCAGTTCTTC. Translating it yields CASSGGSSHNEQFF. This chain connects TRBV19 to TRBJ2-1; the match to TRBD2 covers 7 bases. CDR1 is LNHDA and CDR2 is SQIVND in the germline V gene (reference sequence). The V segment lost 5 bases and the J segment 5 bases; nucleotides outside the gene matches: 6. CDR3 length equals 14 residues.

This clonotype was detected a few times. This chain joins TRBV6-2 or TRBV6-3 and TRBJ2-1, with 9 bases fitting TRBD2. Germline V gene data show CDR1 as MNHEY and CDR2 as SVGEGT. After removal of 8 bases from V and 8 bases from J, the junction contained 13 bases not matched to a gene. The length of the CDR3 is 15 residues. CDR3 DNA: TGTGCCAGCGGATTAGCGGGGGCCCTAGTGGATGAGCAGTTCTTC. Its translation: CASGLAGALVDEQFF.

The chain has TRBV7-9 and TRBJ2-3; D unclear. V was clipped by 5 bases and J by 10 bases, with 16 bases between them. The CDR3 spans 13 residues. The germline CDR1 and CDR2 sequences are SEHNR and FQNEAQ (reference sequence). The CDR3 nucleotides are TGTGCCAGCAGCAGACGACAAAGTTCGTCGCAGTATTTT. Its translation: CASSRRQSSSQYF.

This clonotype was recorded a few times. The chain is built from TRBV28 and TRBJ2-1, with a tentative D call TRBD1 (6 bases). CDR3 length: 15 amino acids. Germline CDR1 reads MDHEN; CDR2 reads SYDVKM. V was clipped by 7 bases and J by 1 base, with 14 bases between them. The CDR3 bases are TGTGCCAGCAACCCCGGGACACCTTCCTACAATGAGCAGTTCTTC. Translating it yields CASNPGTPSYNEQFF.

This clonotype has just a few counts. This chain connects TRBV7-8 to TRBJ2-5, with TRBD1 matching over 9 bases. The CDR3 spans 17 residues. After removal of 5 bases from V and 7 bases from J, the junction contained 17 bases not matched to a gene. CDR1 and CDR2 (germline): SGHVS, FQNEAQ. The chain's CDR3 is CASSPKRTGTGRVTQYF. The CDR3 bases are TGTGCCAGCAGCCCAAAGCGAACCGGGACAGGGAGGGTGACCCAGTACTTC. The full variable domain, completed using reference TRBV7-8 and TRBJ2-5, is GAGVSQSPRYKVAKRGQDVALRCDPISGHVSLFWYQQALGQGPEFLTYFQNEAQLDKSGLPSDRFFAERPEGSVSTLKIQRTQQEDSAVYLCASSPKRTGTGRVTQYFGPGTRLLVL.

The gene calls are TRBV6-1 and TRBJ1-2; 8 nucleotides match TRBD1. CDR3 length: 13 amino acids. The ends lost 3 bases at V and 4 bases at J; junction bases unmatched: 1. The germline CDR1 and CDR2 sequences are MNHNS and SASEGT. The CDR3 DNA follows: TGTGCCAGCAGTGACGACAGGGGCTATGGCTACACCTTC. Its translation: CASSDDRGYGYTF.

This clonotype was counted between two and nine times. V usage is TRBV2 and J usage is TRBJ2-7, with a possible D match to TRBD2 (5 bases). V lost 9 bases to trimming and J lost 0 bases, with 15 bases between them. The CDR3 covers 14 residues. Germline V gene sequence: CDR1 SNHLY, CDR2 FYNNEI. The CDR3 DNA sequence: TGTGCCAGTCTCCCTATAGAGGGCTCCTACGAGCAGTACTTC. Amino acid sequence: CASLPIEGSYEQYF.

The gene calls are TRBV6-1 and TRBJ1-4; D gene unclear. Germline CDR1 reads MNHNS; CDR2 reads SASEGT. The ends were cut back, 0 bases at V and 0 bases at J, with 8 bases in the middle. The CDR3 is made up of 16 amino acids. The CDR3 DNA reads TGTGCCAGCAGTGAAGCCCTTAGTCCAACTAATGAAAAACTGTTTTTT. The encoded protein is CASSEALSPTNEKLFF.

This clonotype was counted between two and nine times. CDR3 DNA: TGTGCCAGCAGCCAAGTGGGGGGGTCCGAAGCTTTCTTT. This sequence encodes CASSQVGGSEAFF. J is TRBJ1-1 and V is TRBV14, with D perhaps matching TRBD1 (5 bases). The CDR3 loop spans 13 amino acids. Trimming pared 1 base from V and 8 bases from J, leaving 11 bases between. CDR1 is SGHDN and CDR2 is FVKESK in the germline V gene. The full variable domain, with the rest looked up from reference TRBV14 and TRBJ1-1, is EAGVTQFPSHSVIEKGQTVTLRCDPISGHDNLYWYRRVMGKEIKFLLHFVKESKQDESGMPNNRFLAERTGGTYSTLKVQPAELEDSGVYFCASSQVGGSEAFFGQGTRLTVV.

CDR3 sequence: CASTGRRSDSPLHF. CDR3 sequence (DNA): TGTGCCAGCACTGGGCGTCGGTCTGACTCACCCCTCCACTTT. The V gene is TRBV2, the J gene TRBJ1-6, with D uncertain. Deletions cut 7 bases from V and 10 bases from J, with 17 bases between. Germline V lookup: CDR1 SNHLY, CDR2 FYNNEI. CDR3 length: 14 residues.

The chain combines TRBV7-6 with TRBJ2-5; the D gene is possibly TRBD2 (5 bases). CDR3 size: 16 residues. Looked up from germline, CDR1 is SGHVS and CDR2 is FNYEAQ. V lost 5 bases to trimming and J lost 4 bases, with 20 bases between them. The CDR3 DNA reads as TGTGCCAGCAGCCCGACTTTTAGGAGGTACCTAGAGACCCAGTACTTC. Translation: CASSPTFRRYLETQYF.

This clonotype has just a few counts. The chain joins TRBV6-1 to TRBJ2-3, with 7 bases aligning to TRBD2. V trimming: 6 bases; J trimming: 5 bases; junction bases outside the gene matches: 8. CDR1 and CDR2 from the germline V gene are MNHNS and SASEGT. This CDR3 spans 14 amino acids. The CDR3 DNA reads as TGTGCCAGCAGACTCCGACTAGCCGAAGATACGCAGTATTTT. It codes for CASRLRLAEDTQYF.

The rearrangement joins TRBV7-2 to TRBJ2-7; D remains unclear. CDR1 and CDR2 from the germline V gene are SGHTA and FQGNSA. The CDR3 runs to 13 residues. With 8 bases removed from V and 2 bases from J, the gap between germline ends came to 13 bases. CDR3 sequence: CASLADNTYEQYF. For the CDR3, the DNA is TGTGCCAGCTTAGCAGATAATACCTACGAGCAGTACTTC.

Only a few counts were recorded for this clonotype. V and J are TRBV7-9 and TRBJ2-3; 9 bases match TRBD1. Germline CDR1 is SEHNR and CDR2 is FQNEAQ (reference sequence). With V trimmed by 4 bases and J by 7 bases, 6 bases remained unmatched. This CDR3 is built from 14 residues. The CDR3 DNA sequence: TGTGCCAGCAGCTCCCGGACAGGGGACAATACGCAGTATTTT. Encoded protein: CASSSRTGDNTQYF.

Here the CDR3 reads CASRAGTSGGTDTQYF. The CDR3 nucleotides are TGTGCCAGCAGGGCCGGGACTAGCGGGGGGACAGATACGCAGTATTTT. The chain couples TRBV28 to TRBJ2-3, with 15 bases lining up with TRBD2. This CDR3 has 16 amino acids. V gave up 6 bases and J gave up 3 bases; unmatched junction bases: 4. Germline lookup yields CDR1 MDHEN and CDR2 SYDVKM.

This clonotype was observed at least ten times. The chain uses TRBV7-2 and TRBJ2-1; TRBD2 aligns across 7 bases. The V and J ends lost 1 base and 7 bases, in that order; junction bases with no gene match: 13. Germline V lookup: CDR1 SGHTA, CDR2 FQGNSA. This CDR3 contains 17 residues. The CDR3 is CASSLGRGLDFLNEQFF. Here the CDR3 DNA reads TGTGCCAGCAGCTTAGGTAGAGGACTAGACTTTCTTAATGAGCAGTTCTTC. Combining the CDR3 with reference TRBV7-2 and TRBJ2-1 gives the whole variable domain GAGVSQSPSNKVTEKGKDVELRCDPISGHTALYWYRQSLGQGLEFLIYFQGNSAPDKSGLPSDRFSAERTGGSVSTLTIQRTQQEDSAVYLCASSLGRGLDFLNEQFFGPGTRLTVL.

This clonotype has just a few counts. The chain uses TRBV6-1 and TRBJ1-2; no reliable D call. CDR3 length: 13 amino acids. CDR1 is MNHNS and CDR2 is SASEGT in the germline V gene. Deletions cut 5 bases from V and 3 bases from J, with 10 bases between. Written as DNA, the CDR3 is TGTGCCAGCAGTCCCATGCTGCACTATGGCTACACCTTC. Translated, it gives CASSPMLHYGYTF.

This chain uses TRBV7-3 with TRBJ2-2, with TRBD1 identical over 8 bases. The CDR3 sequence is 17 residues long. CDR1 is SGHTA, CDR2 FQGTGA, per germline. V was clipped by 1 base and J by 5 bases; unmatched bases: 9. CDR3: CASSLITGTGPTGELFF. In DNA, the CDR3 is TGTGCCAGCAGCTTAATTACCGGGACAGGACCGACCGGGGAGCTGTTTTTT.

The rearrangement uses TRBV27 and TRBJ2-1; D uncertain. Trimming took 3 bases from V and 5 from J, leaving 14 bases between them. This CDR3 region has 15 residues. Germline V gene sequence: CDR1 MNHEY, CDR2 SMNVEV (reference sequence). The CDR3 protein is CASSLTPLTNNEQFF. DNA for the CDR3: TGTGCCAGCAGTTTGACTCCTCTGACAAACAATGAGCAGTTCTTC.

There are many counts of this clonotype. The chain couples TRBV6-1 to TRBJ1-1, with D perhaps matching TRBD1 (6 bases). The V end lost 5 bases, the J end lost 1 base, and 8 bases lay between the germline ends. The CDR3 loop spans 13 amino acids. CDR1 and CDR2 from the germline V gene are MNHNS and SASEGT. The CDR3 DNA reads TGTGCCAGCAGTTGGGACACGAACACTGAAGCTTTCTTT. This translates into CASSWDTNTEAFF.

The CDR3 DNA sequence: TGCGCCAGCAGCCAACTCCCGACGGGCGGATTCACTGAAGCTTTCTTT. Translation: CASSQLPTGGFTEAFF. This chain joins TRBV4-1 and TRBJ1-1; D uncertain. Trimming left V 2 bases short and J 4 bases short, with 17 bases between. Germline V lookup: CDR1 MGHRA, CDR2 YSYEKL. The CDR3 runs 16 residues.

The chain couples TRBV7-2 to TRBJ1-2; D is perhaps TRBD1 (5 bases). There are 12 residues in the CDR3. Per germline, CDR1 SGHTA and CDR2 FQGNSA. Between the trimmed V and J ends, which lost 7 bases and 4 bases, there was a span of 10 bases. Written as DNA, the CDR3 is TGTGCCAGCACCGAGGGGCTCTATGGCTACACCTTC. Translation: CASTEGLYGYTF.

This clonotype was seen a few times. The rearrangement links TRBV14 to TRBJ1-2; possibly TRBD1 for D (5 bases). V was cut by 3 bases and J by 2 bases, with 7 bases left in between. Germline-derived CDR1 and CDR2 are SGHDN and FVKESK. CDR3 size: 13 residues. In DNA form, the CDR3 reads TGTGCCAGCAGCCAGGGACTGAACTATGGCTACACCTTC. Its protein product is CASSQGLNYGYTF.

The V call is TRBV19, the J call TRBJ2-6; D may be TRBD1 (5 bases). Trimming took off 4 bases at V and 0 bases at J, with 13 bases between the two ends. The CDR3 is made up of 17 amino acids. Germline V gives CDR1 LNHDA, CDR2 SQIVND (reference sequence). CDR3 DNA: TGTGCCAGTAGTACCAGGGTGACACACTCTGGGGCCAACGTCCTGACTTTC. Its translation: CASSTRVTHSGANVLTF.

This chain connects TRBV27 to TRBJ1-1; weak D call: TRBD1 (6 bases). From germline, CDR1 is MNHEY and CDR2 SMNVEV (reference sequence). This CDR3 has 16 residues. V was pared by 7 bases and J by 7 bases, with 25 bases between. The DNA of the CDR3 is TGTGCCAGCAAGGCGGGAGTACAGGGAAGCCGGGATGAAGCTTTCTTT. Protein: CASKAGVQGSRDEAFF.

The chain carries TRBV19 and TRBJ2-5; D is unclear. Germline V gives CDR1 LNHDA, CDR2 SQIVND (reference sequence). V shed 4 bases and J shed 5 bases, with 14 bases lying between them. The CDR3 runs to 14 residues. The CDR3 coding sequence is TGTGCCAGTAGTACCTCTGTTGGACCCGAGACCCAGTACTTC. This codes for CASSTSVGPETQYF.

This sequence joins TRBV19 and TRBJ1-6; D unresolved. In germline, CDR1 is LNHDA, CDR2 SQIVND (reference sequence). The ends were cut back, 9 bases at V and 0 bases at J, with 9 bases in the middle. The CDR3 is 14 residues long. The chain's CDR3 is CASGRNSYNSPLHF. CDR3 DNA sequence: TGTGCCAGCGGACGGAACTCCTATAATTCACCCCTCCACTTT.

This chain links TRBV6-5 with TRBJ2-7; the D gene could be TRBD1 or TRBD2 (6 bases each). V lost 2 bases to trimming and J lost 5 bases, with 13 bases between them. Germline V gene sequence: CDR1 MNHEY, CDR2 SVGAGI. There are 14 residues in the CDR3. As DNA, the CDR3 is TGTGCCAGCAGTTACCTAGGGGGGCGCCACGAGCAGTACTTC. Translation: CASSYLGGRHEQYF.

The genes are TRBV5-4 and TRBJ1-1; D remains unclear. This CDR3 has 13 residues. V lost 0 bases, J lost 6 bases, and 9 bases lay in between. The germline V gene has CDR1 SGHNT and CDR2 YYREEE (reference sequence). The CDR3 DNA reads as TGTGCCAGCAGCTTGGAACCATTCGCTGAAGCTTTCTTT. This encodes CASSLEPFAEAFF.

This clonotype is a singleton in its sample. The chain has TRBV20-1 and TRBJ2-5; D remains unclear. This CDR3 has 12 residues. V lost 5 bases and J 5 bases, leaving 12 bases between the germline ends. Looked up from germline, CDR1 is DFQATT and CDR2 is SNEGSKA (reference sequence). The CDR3 DNA follows: TGCAGTGCTTGGGTCGGCCAGGAGACCCAGTACTTC. Translating it yields CSAWVGQETQYF.

This clonotype has more than one count but fewer than ten. The chain combines TRBV28 with TRBJ2-7; D possibly corresponds to TRBD1 (6 bases). The CDR3 runs to 13 residues. V lost 5 bases and J 5 bases, leaving 13 bases between the germline ends. The germline V gene has CDR1 MDHEN and CDR2 SYDVKM. This chain's CDR3 is CASSLPRGHEQYF. The CDR3 DNA reads TGTGCCAGCAGTCTCCCCAGGGGCCACGAGCAGTACTTC.

This clonotype was detected only a few times. The J gene is TRBJ2-7, the V gene TRBV23-1; D is unresolved. TRBV23-1 is placed among ORFs of uncertain function. This CDR3 is built from 9 residues. V dropped 5 bases and J dropped 6 bases, with 2 bases sitting between them. The CDR3 sequence: CASSAEQYF. In nucleotides, the CDR3 is TGCGCCAGCAGTGCCGAGCAGTACTTC.